Each of the 20 T cell receptor beta chains below was sequenced from the same sample in a study of CD8 T cells in ankylosing spondylitis. TCRdb processed the 5' RACE reads anew with MiXCR; each CDR3 protein has one entry. The table has fewer than 200,000 distinct CDR3 sequences, approximately 10% seen once; the top ten hold more than 12%. The sample consisted of blood, either unsorted or a sorted T cell fraction (not recorded which). The receptors originated from a female donor with ankylosing spondylitis or in good health (not recorded which).

There are many counts of this clonotype. The chain joins TRBV11-2 to TRBJ1-1, with D perhaps matching TRBD1 (6 bases). This CDR3 spans 14 amino acids. The germline V and J ends were trimmed by 2 bases and 3 bases, with 10 bases remaining between them. Germline CDR1 SGHAT, CDR2 FQNNGV. The CDR3 is CASSLTGQYTEAFF. CDR3 coding DNA: TGTGCCAGCAGCTTAACGGGACAATACACTGAAGCTTTCTTT.

There are a few counts of this clonotype. The genes are TRBV7-9 and TRBJ1-4; 10 bases agree with TRBD1. The germline CDR1 and CDR2 sequences are SEHNR and FQNEAQ (reference sequence). The CDR3 has 16 residues. Trimming cost V 5 bases and J 7 bases; bases outside gene matches: 10. The CDR3 spells CASSPHGTGVTEKLFF. The DNA for the CDR3 is TGTGCCAGCAGCCCCCACGGGACAGGGGTTACTGAAAAACTGTTTTTT.

This clonotype showed up just a few times. The gene calls are TRBV28 and TRBJ1-4; 7 positions agree with TRBD1. There are 14 residues in the CDR3. V lost 6 bases and J lost 7; bases outside the gene matches: 8. Germline CDR1 MDHEN, CDR2 SYDVKM. The CDR3 DNA reads TGTGCCAGCAGAGACAGGGCGGGCGGTGAAAAACTGTTTTTT. Protein: CASRDRAGGEKLFF.

This chain connects TRBV6-2 or TRBV6-3 to TRBJ2-7, with a tentative D call TRBD2 (5 bases). The CDR3 contains 13 residues. Germline V gives CDR1 MNHEY, CDR2 SVGEGT. The V gene lost 10 bases and the J gene lost 4 bases, with 17 bases spanning the gap. The CDR3 here is CATEKAEGYEQYF. In DNA form, the CDR3 reads TGTGCCACAGAAAAAGCGGAAGGGTACGAGCAGTACTTC.

At least ten counts were recorded for this clonotype. The chain carries TRBV19 and TRBJ2-1; D remains ambiguous. Germline V gene lookup returns CDR1 LNHDA and CDR2 SQIVND (reference sequence). The CDR3 has 13 amino acids. The V end was cut by 7 bases, the J end by 4 bases, with 11 bases between. The CDR3 region is CASTYDGYNEQFF. The CDR3, as DNA: TGTGCCAGTACGTACGACGGGTACAATGAGCAGTTCTTC.

This rearrangement joins TRBV20-1 to TRBJ1-2; 7 bases align to TRBD1. With V trimmed by 3 bases and J by 5 bases, 9 bases remained unmatched. CDR1 and CDR2 (germline): DFQATT, SNEGSKA (reference sequence). This CDR3 is built from 14 residues. CDR3 in amino acids: CSARTTGTHYGYTF. The CDR3 DNA is TGCAGTGCTAGGACGACAGGGACCCATTATGGCTACACCTTC.

V is TRBV5-1 and J is TRBJ2-4; 12 bases agree with TRBD2. The V gene end was trimmed by 0 bases and the J gene end by 6 bases; junction bases not matched to a gene: 10. Germline V gene data show CDR1 as SGHRS and CDR2 as YFSETQ. The CDR3 totals 18 residues. CDR3: CASSLALAGGPGVNIQYF. CDR3 DNA: TGCGCCAGCAGCTTGGCTCTAGCGGGAGGGCCCGGCGTAAACATTCAGTACTTC.

This clonotype appeared a single time. The chain employs TRBV6-5 and TRBJ2-6; D unresolved. The germline V gene has CDR1 MNHEY and CDR2 SVGAGI. This CDR3 is 14 amino acids long. V was clipped by 4 bases and J by 3 bases, with 7 bases between them. The CDR3 is CASSSQGGANVLTF. The CDR3 region has the DNA TGTGCCAGCAGTTCCCAAGGTGGGGCCAACGTCCTGACTTTC.

V is TRBV7-2 and J is TRBJ1-6; no clear D gene. This CDR3 has 15 amino acids. Germline CDR1 is SGHTA and CDR2 is FQGNSA. V was shortened by 6 bases and J by 9 bases, with 18 bases between the two germline ends. The CDR3 is CASRRYSRPGSPLHF. CDR3 sequence (DNA): TGTGCCAGCAGGCGGTACAGCCGGCCCGGTTCACCCCTCCACTTT.

The chain carries TRBV19 and TRBJ2-1; a weak D match, TRBD1 (6 bases). This CDR3 has 13 amino acids. Germline loops: CDR1 LNHDA, CDR2 SQIVND (reference sequence). V lost 4 bases to trimming and J lost 5 bases, with 9 bases between them. The chain's CDR3 is CASSRGQNNEQFF. The CDR3 DNA reads TGTGCCAGTAGTAGGGGACAAAACAATGAGCAGTTCTTC.

This clonotype has only one observation. The V and J genes are TRBV20-1 and TRBJ2-7; 9 bases align to TRBD2. Losses at the gene ends were 0 bases for V and 4 bases for J; bases not matched to a gene: 19. The CDR3 length is 19 residues. Per germline, CDR1 DFQATT and CDR2 SNEGSKA (reference sequence). CDR3 bases: TGCAGTGCTAGAGATCTCAAGACTAGCGGAACCAGTAACCGTTACGAGCAGTACTTC. This gives the protein CSARDLKTSGTSNRYEQYF.

The genes are TRBV20-1 and TRBJ2-1; D gene unclear. Germline CDR1 and CDR2: DFQATT and SNEGSKA (reference sequence). The CDR3 spans 14 residues. Between the trimmed V and J ends, which lost 2 bases and 3 bases, there was a span of 11 bases. Here the CDR3 reads CSARSLEYYNEQFF. As DNA, the CDR3 is TGCAGTGCTAGAAGTTTGGAGTACTACAATGAGCAGTTCTTC.

This clonotype was detected many times. The rearrangement joins TRBV12-3 or TRBV12-4 to TRBJ1-4; maybe TRBD1 (5 bases). The CDR3 runs 17 residues. Trimming cost V 3 bases and J 8 bases, with 22 bases left between them. The CDR3 loop reads CASSFWIDSSRREKLFF. As DNA, the CDR3 is TGTGCCAGCAGTTTCTGGATCGACAGTTCCCGAAGGGAAAAACTGTTTTTT.

This clonotype was counted only a few times. The J gene is TRBJ2-3, the V gene TRBV7-3, with D perhaps assigned TRBD1 or TRBD2 (5 bases each). The CDR3 is 13 residues long. V shed 8 bases and J shed 0 bases, with 9 bases lying between them. The germline V gene encodes CDR1 SGHTA and CDR2 FQGTGA. The CDR3 region is CASPGRSTDTQYF. The CDR3 DNA reads TGTGCCAGCCCGGGGCGGAGCACAGATACGCAGTATTTT.

This clonotype was picked up a small number of times. This sequence joins TRBV7-8 and TRBJ1-2; tentative D call: TRBD1 (6 bases). The CDR3 has 15 residues. Germline loops: CDR1 SGHVS, CDR2 FQNEAQ. V was shortened by 1 base and J by 1 base, with 10 bases between the two germline ends. The CDR3 region is CASSLGQVLNYGYTF. CDR3 nucleotides: TGTGCCAGCAGCTTAGGACAGGTCCTTAACTATGGCTACACCTTC.

This rearrangement joins TRBV4-3 to TRBJ1-3; D is uncertain. This CDR3 spans 17 amino acids. CDR1 and CDR2 from the germline V gene are LGHNA and YSLEER. With 1 base removed from V and 3 bases from J, the gap between germline ends came to 16 bases. The CDR3 region has the DNA TGCGCCAGCAGCCAAGCCCGGGTTTCTCTGGTTGGAAACACCATATATTTT. Translation: CASSQARVSLVGNTIYF.

This clonotype was observed many times. This rearrangement joins TRBV10-3 to TRBJ1-1; D is ambiguous. This CDR3 has 15 amino acids. The germline V and J ends were trimmed by 2 bases and 4 bases, with 14 bases remaining between them. Germline V lookup: CDR1 ENHRY, CDR2 SYGVKD. CDR3 coding DNA: TGTGCCATCAGTGAGCGTTCGTGGGTGCTCACTGAAGCTTTCTTT. Protein: CAISERSWVLTEAFF.

The rearrangement links TRBV7-9 to TRBJ2-5; D remains unclear. CDR3 length: 14 amino acids. V was cut by 4 bases and J by 5 bases, with 14 bases left in between. Per the germline V gene, CDR1 is SEHNR and CDR2 is FQNEAQ (reference sequence). This CDR3 is CASSSPPLEETQYF. In DNA, the CDR3 is TGTGCCAGCAGCTCACCCCCCCTGGAGGAGACCCAGTACTTC.

The chain recombines TRBV5-1 with TRBJ2-1; TRBD1 agrees at 7 bases. Germline-derived CDR1 and CDR2 are SGHRS and YFSETQ. The junction had 13 bases not matched to a gene; V was cut back by 4 bases and J by 9 bases. The CDR3 is 15 residues long. CDR3 region: CASSPVGANRGEQFF. The DNA for the CDR3 is TGCGCCAGCAGCCCCGTGGGGGCCAACAGGGGTGAGCAGTTCTTC.

This clonotype was found a few times. The chain has TRBV12-3 or TRBV12-4 and TRBJ2-6; maybe TRBD1 (5 bases). V was pared by 6 bases and J by 4 bases, with 13 bases between. This CDR3 is built from 15 residues. The CDR3 is CASRFDSQGANVLTF. The DNA of the CDR3 is TGTGCCAGCAGATTCGACAGTCAGGGGGCCAACGTCCTGACTTTC.